One and the same sample provided the 25 T cell receptor beta chains below, sequenced in a study of T cell changes during pregnancy in multiple sclerosis. The data were produced by immunoSEQ multiplex PCR, yet TCRdb's version contains in-frame clones alone and is incomplete. There are roughly 79,000 clones in the sample; around 90% occur only once, and about 0.42% lies in the top ten. Specimen: CD4+ T cells from peripheral blood mononuclear cells, collected before pregnancy. These receptors were taken from a female donor with multiple sclerosis, enrolled in a pregnancy study.

This chain links TRBV7-6 with TRBJ1-2; D might be TRBD1 (6 bases). The V and J ends lost 2 bases and 6 bases respectively, with 10 bases between them. CDR1 is SGHVS and CDR2 is FNYEAQ in the germline V gene. The CDR3 extends over 13 amino acids. DNA of the CDR3: TGTGCCAGCAGCTTATTGGGGGCGGATGGCTACACCTTC. Residues: CASSLLGADGYTF.

The J gene is TRBJ2-3, the V gene TRBV5-6; 8 bases are shared with TRBD1. Losses at the gene ends were 4 bases for V and 3 bases for J; bases not matched to a gene: 10. Germline V lookup: CDR1 SGHDT, CDR2 YYEEEE. CDR3 length: 16 residues. The CDR3 region is CASSRQGKVGTDTQYF. The DNA of the CDR3 is TGTGCCAGCAGCAGACAGGGGAAAGTTGGGACAGATACGCAGTATTTT.

This sequence joins TRBV10-3 and TRBJ1-6; TRBD1 might be the D (6 bases). The CDR3 loop spans 16 amino acids. The germline V gene has CDR1 ENHRY and CDR2 SYGVKD. Trimming left V 6 bases short and J 0 bases short, with 12 bases between. CDR3 residues: CAIRPGVGSYNSPLHF. Written as DNA, the CDR3 is TGTGCCATCAGGCCAGGGGTTGGCTCCTATAATTCACCCCTCCACTTT.

The chain couples TRBV5-6 to TRBJ1-1, with D possibly TRBD1 on 6 matching bases. With 2 bases removed from V and 0 bases from J, the gap between germline ends came to 14 bases. The CDR3 is 16 residues long. CDR1 and CDR2 from the germline V gene are SGHDT and YYEEEE. CDR3 DNA sequence: TGTGCCAGCAGCTTTACAGTGACAGGAGTGAACACTGAAGCTTTCTTT. Its translation is CASSFTVTGVNTEAFF.

This clone appeared a single time. The chain recombines TRBV5-5 with TRBJ1-1, with D tentatively TRBD1 (5 bases). V lost 4 bases to trimming and J lost 5 bases, with 18 bases between them. The CDR3 totals 15 residues. Germline-derived CDR1 and CDR2 are SGHKS and YYEKEE (reference sequence). The CDR3 reads CASSLGSGGGTEAFF. CDR3 in DNA: TGTGCCAGCAGCCTGGGATCGGGGGGAGGGACTGAAGCTTTCTTT.

The chain uses TRBV7-2 and TRBJ1-6; maybe TRBD1 (6 bases). The V gene's germline CDR1 is SGHTA and CDR2 FQGNSA. The CDR3 is made up of 15 amino acids. V was cut by 2 bases and J by 3 bases, with 8 bases left in between. CDR3 bases: TGTGCCAGCAGCTTACTGGACAGCTATAATTCACCCCTCCACTTT. It is translated as CASSLLDSYNSPLHF.

Here the CDR3 DNA reads TGTGCCAGCAGTCAAGGGCGGGAGATTACCGGGGAGCTGTTTTTT. Encoded protein: CASSQGREITGELFF. The chain recombines TRBV6-1 with TRBJ2-2; 7 nucleotides agree with TRBD2. Germline values: CDR1 MNHNS, CDR2 SASEGT. The CDR3 is made up of 15 amino acids. Unmatched junction bases numbered 8, after V lost 5 bases and J lost 5 bases.

The chain couples TRBV4-2 to TRBJ2-7; the D gene is possibly TRBD2 (7 bases). Germline CDR1 LGHNA, CDR2 YNFKEQ. CDR3 size: 19 residues. V lost 0 bases and J 5 bases, leaving 26 bases between the germline ends. Here the CDR3 DNA reads TGTGCCAGCAGCCAAGATTTCGCCCTCGGGGGCGGGAGTTCCCACGAGCAGTACTTC. This codes for CASSQDFALGGGSSHEQYF.

The rearrangement links TRBV2 to TRBJ1-6, with D tentatively TRBD1 (5 bases). The V gene lost 4 bases and the J gene lost 10 bases, with 14 bases spanning the gap. Per the germline V gene, CDR1 is SNHLY and CDR2 is FYNNEI. The CDR3 sequence is 14 residues long. CDR3 protein: CASSAREEKSPLHF. The CDR3 DNA sequence: TGTGCCAGCAGTGCCAGGGAGGAAAAGTCACCCCTCCACTTT.

The CDR3 bases are TGTGCCAGTAGTATGGGGTTGGCGGGAGAGAGCCTCTACGAGCAGTACTTC. Translated, it gives CASSMGLAGESLYEQYF. This chain joins TRBV19 and TRBJ2-7; 7 bases are shared with TRBD2. V shed 3 bases, J shed 3 bases, and the junction held 14 bases outside the gene matches. This CDR3 spans 17 amino acids. In germline, CDR1 is LNHDA, CDR2 SQIVND (reference sequence).

The J gene is TRBJ2-7, the V gene TRBV6-6; 7 nucleotides line up with TRBD1. This CDR3 contains 16 residues. The germline V gene encodes CDR1 MNHNY and CDR2 SVGAGI (reference sequence). The J segment lost 0 bases and the V segment lost 6 bases, leaving 11 bases of the junction unmatched. CDR3 protein: CASRPKGAASSYEQYF. CDR3 nucleotide sequence: TGTGCCAGCAGGCCCAAGGGGGCGGCGAGCTCCTACGAGCAGTACTTC.

The chain carries TRBV2 and TRBJ2-7; perhaps TRBD1 as D (5 bases). V dropped 2 bases and J dropped 4 bases, with 6 bases sitting between them. This CDR3 has 12 amino acids. Germline CDR1 reads SNHLY; CDR2 reads FYNNEI. The CDR3: CASSERQYEQYF. CDR3 DNA: TGTGCCAGCAGTGAAAGACAGTACGAGCAGTACTTC.

The chain's CDR3 is CASTMTGMGTEAFF. In DNA, the CDR3 is TGTGCCAGTACTATGACAGGGATGGGCACTGAAGCTTTCTTT. The chain couples TRBV19 to TRBJ1-1; 7 nucleotides line up with TRBD1. J gave up 4 bases and V 7 bases, and 9 bases lay outside the gene matches. From germline, CDR1 is LNHDA and CDR2 SQIVND (reference sequence). The CDR3 runs 14 residues.

Details on this clone: The junction does not match germline at one end; this may be a read error. This chain connects TRBV7-7 to TRBJ2-2, with D uncertain. CDR1 is SSHAT, CDR2 FNYEAQ, per germline (reference sequence). CDR3 size: 14 residues. The CDR3 spells CASSPTVNTGELFF. DNA for the CDR3: TGTGCTAGCAGCCCCACAGTGAACACCGGGGAGCTGTTTTTT.

This chain uses TRBV28 with TRBJ1-5; D ambiguous. The CDR3 extends over 14 amino acids. Germline loops: CDR1 MDHEN, CDR2 SYDVKM. Trimming shortened V by 7 bases and J by 4 bases, and 14 bases separated the two germline ends. CDR3 sequence: CASTPPGENQPQHF. The CDR3 bases are TGTGCCAGCACCCCTCCGGGAGAGAATCAGCCCCAGCATTTT.

The J gene is TRBJ1-6, the V gene TRBV18; tentatively, D is TRBD1 (5 bases). Looked up from germline, CDR1 is KGHSH and CDR2 is LQKENI. V lost 1 base and J 10 bases, leaving 14 bases between the germline ends. The CDR3 runs 15 residues. In DNA, the CDR3 is TGTGCCAGCTCACCACGGCAGGGTGTAGAGTCACCCCTCCACTTT. Translating it yields CASSPRQGVESPLHF.

The V and J genes are TRBV5-4 and TRBJ2-1, with TRBD2 identical over 11 bases. Per germline, CDR1 SGHNT and CDR2 YYREEE (reference sequence). CDR3 size: 16 residues. Trimming cost V 2 bases and J 4 bases; bases outside gene matches: 5. The CDR3: CASSLPGLADYNEQFF. CDR3 in DNA: TGTGCCAGCAGCTTACCGGGACTAGCGGATTACAATGAGCAGTTCTTC. The whole variable domain, filled in from reference TRBV5-4 and TRBJ2-1, reads ETGVTQSPTHLIKTRGQQVTLRCSSQSGHNTVSWYQQALGQGPQFIFQYYREEENGRGNFPPRFSGLQFPNYSSELNVNALELDDSALYLCASSLPGLADYNEQFFGPGTRLTVL.

The chain has TRBV6-5 and TRBJ1-1, with 7 nucleotides matching TRBD1. Germline-derived CDR1 and CDR2 are MNHEY and SVGAGI. This CDR3 is 14 amino acids long. The V gene end was trimmed by 6 bases and the J gene end by 7 bases; junction bases not matched to a gene: 11. Here the CDR3 reads CASRTLQGTHEAFF. CDR3 DNA sequence: TGTGCCAGCAGAACGCTACAGGGGACCCATGAAGCTTTCTTT.

The chain joins TRBV30 to TRBJ1-1; 7 bases align to TRBD1. The V gene's germline CDR1 is GTSNPN and CDR2 SVGIG (reference sequence). V lost 0 bases, J lost 1 base, and 2 bases stayed unmatched. This CDR3 is 14 amino acids long. The CDR3 coding sequence is TGTGCCTGGAGTGTAACAGGGGCGAACACTGAAGCTTTCTTT. It encodes CAWSVTGANTEAFF. Using reference TRBV30 and TRBJ1-1 for the parts outside the CDR3, the full variable domain is SQTIHQWPATLVQPVGSPLSLECTVEGTSNPNLYWYRQAAGRGLQLLFYSVGIGQISSEVPQNLSASRPQDRQFILSSKKLLLSDSGFYLCAWSVTGANTEAFFGQGTRLTVV.

V is TRBV9 and J is TRBJ2-7; D is uncertain. Trimming stripped 4 bases from V and 0 bases from J, with 14 bases between. The germline CDR1 and CDR2 sequences are SGDLS and YYNGEE. The CDR3 spans 15 residues. In DNA form, the CDR3 reads TGTGCCAGCAGCCAATCCCTTGACATCTCCTACGAGCAGTACTTC. The encoded protein is CASSQSLDISYEQYF.

The chain carries TRBV6-5 and TRBJ2-5, with 8 nucleotides matching TRBD2. CDR1 is MNHEY and CDR2 is SVGAGI in the germline V gene. The V segment lost 2 bases and the J segment 4 bases; nucleotides outside the gene matches: 9. The length of the CDR3 is 16 residues. The CDR3 loop is CASSYRGGWPRETQYF. CDR3 DNA: TGTGCCAGCAGTTACCGGGGGGGCTGGCCCCGAGAGACCCAGTACTTC.

The CDR3 bases are TGTGCCAGCTCATCAATACGAACAGGCGTGTATGGCTACACCTTC. Its translation: CASSSIRTGVYGYTF. This rearrangement joins TRBV18 to TRBJ1-2; weak D call: TRBD1 (5 bases). The V end was cut by 5 bases, the J end by 5 bases, with 18 bases between. Germline V gene lookup returns CDR1 KGHSH and CDR2 LQKENI. There are 15 residues in the CDR3.

This chain uses TRBV29-1 with TRBJ1-2, with D possibly TRBD1 on 5 matching bases. This CDR3 is built from 12 residues. Germline V CDR1 and CDR2: SQVTM, ANQGSEA. Between the trimmed V and J ends, which lost 5 bases and 0 bases, there was a span of 7 bases. CDR3 coding DNA: TGCAGCGTTAGACAGTCTAACTATGGCTACACCTTC. This encodes CSVRQSNYGYTF.

The gene calls are TRBV5-6 and TRBJ2-3, with D possibly matching TRBD2 (5 bases). The V end was cut by 0 bases, the J end by 2 bases, with 10 bases between. Germline assignment: CDR1 SGHDT and CDR2 YYEEEE. The CDR3 is made up of 15 amino acids. CDR3 sequence (DNA): TGTGCCAGCAGCTTGGAGGCTAGCTACACAGATACGCAGTATTTT. It is translated as CASSLEASYTDTQYF. Filled out from reference TRBV5-6 and TRBJ2-3, the complete variable domain reads DAGVTQSPTHLIKTRGQQVTLRCSPKSGHDTVSWYQQALGQGPQFIFQYYEEEERQRGNFPDRFSGHQFPNYSSELNVNALLLGDSALYLCASSLEASYTDTQYFGPGTRLTVL.

The V and J genes are TRBV6-1 and TRBJ2-5; TRBD2 is a possible D gene (6 bases). Trimming pared 7 bases from V and 11 bases from J, leaving 14 bases between. CDR3 size: 11 residues. Germline V gives CDR1 MNHNS, CDR2 SASEGT. The CDR3 coding sequence is TGTGCCAGCATAGCGGACCGCGTTCAGTACTTC. Translated: CASIADRVQYF.